The present T cell receptor (beta chain) was sequenced within a study of CD8 T cells in Susac syndrome. For the study at large: Patients with Susac syndrome were therapy-naive, taking corticosteroids, with some also receiving intravenous immunoglobulin, or taking intravenous immunoglobulin alone at the time their blood was drawn.

Random-hexamer reverse transcription was applied to about 0.45 to 1 ug RNA. TCRdb reprocessed the immunoSEQ multiplex PCR reads via MiXCR and lists one record per CDR3 protein. The table shows roughly 160,000 distinct CDR3 sequences, with about 96% occurring only once. The CDR3 is 15 amino acids. V was trimmed by 3 bases and J by 7 bases, leaving 15 bases between them. Germline CDR1 KGHSH, CDR2 LQKENI. This receptor was taken from a human donor with Susac syndrome. The chain couples TRBV18 to TRBJ1-4; D may be TRBD1 (6 bases). The sequencing input was CD4+ T cells from PBMCs. The chain's CDR3 is CASSPPTGGREKLFF. CDR3 bases: TGTGCCAGCTCACCCCCGACAGGAGGACGTGAAAAACTGTTTTTT.